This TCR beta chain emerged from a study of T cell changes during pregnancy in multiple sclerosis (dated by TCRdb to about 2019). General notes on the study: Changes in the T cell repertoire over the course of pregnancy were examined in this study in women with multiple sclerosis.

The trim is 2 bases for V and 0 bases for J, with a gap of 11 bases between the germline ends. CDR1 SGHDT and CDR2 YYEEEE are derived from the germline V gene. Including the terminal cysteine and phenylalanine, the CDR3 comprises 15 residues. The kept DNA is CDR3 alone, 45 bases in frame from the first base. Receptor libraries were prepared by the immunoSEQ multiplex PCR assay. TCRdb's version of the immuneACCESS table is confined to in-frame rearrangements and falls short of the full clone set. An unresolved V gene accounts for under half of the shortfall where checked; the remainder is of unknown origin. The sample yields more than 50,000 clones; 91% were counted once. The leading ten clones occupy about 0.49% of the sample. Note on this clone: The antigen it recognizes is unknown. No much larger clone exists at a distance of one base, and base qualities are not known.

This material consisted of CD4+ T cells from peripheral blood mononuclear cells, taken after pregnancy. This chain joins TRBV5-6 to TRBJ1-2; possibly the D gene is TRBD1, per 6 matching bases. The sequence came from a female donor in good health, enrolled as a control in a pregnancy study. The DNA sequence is TGTGCCAGCAGCTTTCAGGGGACCACTAACTATGGCTACACCTTC. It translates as CASSFQGTTNYGYTF.